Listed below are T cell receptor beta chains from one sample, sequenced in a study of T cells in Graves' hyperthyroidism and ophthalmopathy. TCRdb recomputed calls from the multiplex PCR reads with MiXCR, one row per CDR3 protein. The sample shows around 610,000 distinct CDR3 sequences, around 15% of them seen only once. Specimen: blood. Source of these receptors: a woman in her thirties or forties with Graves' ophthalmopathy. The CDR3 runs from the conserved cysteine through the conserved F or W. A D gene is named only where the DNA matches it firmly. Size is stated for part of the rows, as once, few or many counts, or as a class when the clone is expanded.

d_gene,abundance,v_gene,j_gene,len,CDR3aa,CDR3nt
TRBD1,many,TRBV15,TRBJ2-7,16,CATSRDLPTGAYEQYF,TGTGCCACCAGCAGAGATCTTCCGACAGGGGCCTACGAGCAGTACTTC
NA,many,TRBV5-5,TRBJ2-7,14,CASSLGVGRDEQYF,TGTGCCAGCAGCTTGGGAGTCGGTAGGGACGAGCAGTACTTC
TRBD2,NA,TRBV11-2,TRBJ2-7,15,CASSSVAGGPGEQYF,TGTGCCAGCAGCTCGGTAGCGGGAGGGCCGGGCGAGCAGTACTTC
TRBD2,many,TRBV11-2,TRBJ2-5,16,CASSLVTGGPGETQYF,TGTGCCAGCAGCTTAGTAACGGGAGGGCCGGGTGAGACCCAGTACTTC
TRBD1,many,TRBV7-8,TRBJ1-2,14,CASSLDRENYGYTF,TGTGCCAGCAGCCTGGACAGGGAGAACTATGGCTACACCTTC
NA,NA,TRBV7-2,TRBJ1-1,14,CASSFGLFATEAFF,TGTGCCAGCAGCTTCGGGTTATTTGCCACTGAAGCTTTCTTT
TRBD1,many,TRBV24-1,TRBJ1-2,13,CATGPTGDYGYTF,TGTGCCACCGGACCGACAGGGGACTATGGCTACACCTTC
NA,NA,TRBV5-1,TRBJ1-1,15,CASSLYGVVNTEAFF,TGCGCCAGCAGCTTGTATGGGGTGGTGAACACTGAAGCTTTCTTT
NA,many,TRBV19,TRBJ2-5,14,CASSFGSEGETQYF,TGTGCCAGTTCATTCGGGTCAGAAGGGGAGACCCAGTACTTC
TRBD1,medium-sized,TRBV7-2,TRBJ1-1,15,CASSSGTGVMTEAFF,TGTGCCAGCAGCTCCGGGACAGGGGTGATGACTGAAGCTTTCTTT
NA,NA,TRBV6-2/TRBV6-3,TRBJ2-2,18,CASSYRRGRGLNTGELFF,TGTGCCAGCAGTTACAGGAGGGGAAGGGGGCTTAACACCGGGGAGCTGTTTTTT
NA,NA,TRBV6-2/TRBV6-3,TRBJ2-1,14,CASSYSRDNNEQFF,TGTGCCAGCAGTTACTCGCGGGATAACAATGAGCAGTTCTTC
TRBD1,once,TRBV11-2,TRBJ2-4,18,CASSLDRRQGASKNIQYF,TGTGCCAGCAGCTTAGATCGGCGACAGGGGGCATCTAAAAACATTCAGTACTTC
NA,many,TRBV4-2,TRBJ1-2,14,CASSQDSSGYGYTF,TGTGCCAGCAGCCAGGACAGTTCAGGGTATGGCTACACCTTC
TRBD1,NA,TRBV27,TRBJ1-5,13,CASRTGKGQPQHF,TGTGCCAGCAGGACAGGGAAGGGTCAGCCCCAGCATTTT
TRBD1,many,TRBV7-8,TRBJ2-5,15,CASSPGQGAGRAQYF,TGTGCCAGCAGCCCCGGACAGGGGGCGGGTAGGGCCCAGTACTTC